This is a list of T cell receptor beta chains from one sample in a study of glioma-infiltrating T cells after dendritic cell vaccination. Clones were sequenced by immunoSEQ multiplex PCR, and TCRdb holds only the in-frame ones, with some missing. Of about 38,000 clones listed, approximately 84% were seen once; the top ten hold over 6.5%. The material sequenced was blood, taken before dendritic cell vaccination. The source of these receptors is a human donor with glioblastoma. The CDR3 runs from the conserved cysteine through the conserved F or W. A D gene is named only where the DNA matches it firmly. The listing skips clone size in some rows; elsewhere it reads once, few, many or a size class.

TGTGCCAGCCAACTCACAGGGGCTTCTCAGCCCCAGCATTTT,CASQLTGASQPQHF,TRBJ1-5,TRBV28,once,TRBD1
TGTGCCAGCAGCTTGATCAGGGCCACCGGGGAGCTGTTTTTT,CASSLIRATGELFF,TRBJ2-2,TRBV5-5,few,.
TGTGCCAGCAGCGCGCAGGGCGGGGAGGCTTTCTTT,CASSAQGGEAFF,TRBJ1-1,TRBV9,.,.
TGTGCCAGCAATGGGGCTACCGGGGAGCTGTTTTTT,CASNGATGELFF,TRBJ2-2,TRBV6-5,.,.
TGTGCCAGCAGCTTGCGGGGGAACACTGAAGCTTTCTTT,CASSLRGNTEAFF,TRBJ1-1,TRBV5-4,.,.
TGTGCCAGCAGGGGAGGTGATGGTTTTCAGTACTTC,CASRGGDGFQYF,TRBJ2-7,TRBV7-9,.,.
TGTGCCAGCAGTGCCTACAGCTCCTACAATGAGCAGTTCTTC,CASSAYSSYNEQFF,TRBJ2-1,TRBV6-1,.,.
TGTGCCAGCAGCTTATTACAGAACACTGAAGCTTTCTTT,CASSLLQNTEAFF,TRBJ1-1,TRBV7-3,.,.
TGTGCCTGGAGCGAGGGGACAGTCAACCCTCGGTATTTT,CAWSEGTVNPRYF,TRBJ2-3,TRBV30,.,TRBD1
TGTGCCAGCAGTCCCCGGGACAGGGGGTGGAATCAGCCCCAGCATTTT,CASSPRDRGWNQPQHF,TRBJ1-5,TRBV27,.,TRBD1
TGCGCCAGCAGCCCGAGATCGTTCACAGATACGCAGTATTTT,CASSPRSFTDTQYF,TRBJ2-3,TRBV5-1,once,.
TGTGCCAGCAGTCTACTCGGGACAGGGGACTATGGCTACACCTTC,CASSLLGTGDYGYTF,TRBJ1-2,TRBV6-5,.,TRBD1
TGTGCCAGCAGCCAAGATTGGGGGCTGGGGACTGAAGCTTTCTTT,CASSQDWGLGTEAFF,TRBJ1-1,TRBV4-2,many,.
TGTGCCAGCAGCCCCGGGACTAGCGGGGTTTCTAGGTGGAATGAGCAGTTCTTC,CASSPGTSGVSRWNEQFF,TRBJ2-1,TRBV5-6,.,TRBD2
TGTGCCAGCAGGGCCGGGGTGGACTACACCTTC,CASRAGVDYTF,TRBJ1-2,TRBV7-2,.,.
TGTGCCAGCAGCTTAGCGTTTCCGCCGGGGAATACGCAGTATTTT,CASSLAFPPGNTQYF,TRBJ2-3,TRBV7-2,.,.
TGTGCCAGCAGCTTAGGGGGGGGAGGGAACACTGAAGCTTTCTTT,CASSLGGGGNTEAFF,TRBJ1-1,TRBV7-9,.,.
TGTGCCAGCAGTTGGCCGGGAGGGCAGGGTATCTACGAGCAGTACTTC,CASSWPGGQGIYEQYF,TRBJ2-7,TRBV6-5,once,TRBD2
TGTGCCAGCAGATCTTACGGCGGGGGATTGCTGGAGACCCAGTACTTC,CASRSYGGGLLETQYF,TRBJ2-5,TRBV11-3,.,TRBD2
TGTGCCAGCAGGTTTCTTTCTGGGGCCAACGTCCTGACTTTC,CASRFLSGANVLTF,TRBJ2-6,TRBV5-6,.,.
TGTGCCAGCAGCCCAAACACAGGGCGTCAGGAAGAAAAACTGTTTTTT,CASSPNTGRQEEKLFF,TRBJ1-4,TRBV6-6,.,.
TGTGCCAGCAGTGACTTGGGGGGGAAGAACACCGGGGAGCTGTTTTTT,CASSDLGGKNTGELFF,TRBJ2-2,TRBV6-4,.,TRBD2
TGCGCCAGCAGCCAAAGGCAGGCCGGGGAGCTGTTTTTT,CASSQRQAGELFF,TRBJ2-2,TRBV4-3,.,.
TGCGCCAGCAGCCAAGATCCGGGCACCGGGGAGCTGTTTTTT,CASSQDPGTGELFF,TRBJ2-2,TRBV4-3,.,.
TGCGCCAGCAGCTCTTTTCGGGGGGCACAGGAGACCCAGTACTTC,CASSSFRGAQETQYF,TRBJ2-5,TRBV5-1,.,.
TGTGCCAGCAGCTGGGGACAGGACTCCTACGAGCAGTACTTC,CASSWGQDSYEQYF,TRBJ2-7,TRBV2,.,TRBD1
TGTGCCAGCTCACCACGAGGTAGCGGGTCCTACGAGCAGTACTTC,CASSPRGSGSYEQYF,TRBJ2-7,TRBV18,.,TRBD2
TGTGCCAGTAGCATGGCCGTTTCTAACTATGGCTACACCTTC,CASSMAVSNYGYTF,TRBJ1-2,TRBV19,.,.
TGTGCCAGCAGCCCTCTGTCTAGCGGGGGCACAGATACGCAGTATTTT,CASSPLSSGGTDTQYF,TRBJ2-3,TRBV7-3,.,TRBD2
TGTGCCAGCAGCATCGCACAGGGGGAGGAAAACATTCAGTACTTC,CASSIAQGEENIQYF,TRBJ2-4,TRBV25-1,few,TRBD1
TGTGCCAGCAGCTTAGGGTTCGGCGAGCAGTACTTC,CASSLGFGEQYF,TRBJ2-7,TRBV7-2,.,.
TGCGCCAGCAGCCCGTCCGCGGGGAATTGGGTCGAGCAGTACTTC,CASSPSAGNWVEQYF,TRBJ2-7,TRBV4-3,.,.
TGTGCCAGCCAGGGTCTTAATGAAAAACTGTTTTTT,CASQGLNEKLFF,TRBJ1-4,TRBV11-2,.,.
TGTGCCAGCAGCCTGCGACAGGGCTTAGGAGAGACCCAGTACTTC,CASSLRQGLGETQYF,TRBJ2-5,TRBV7-2,once,TRBD1
TGTGCCAGCAGCCTCACAGGGTTCTCCGAGCAGTACTTC,CASSLTGFSEQYF,TRBJ2-7,TRBV9,once,.
TGTGCCAGCAGCCTCGGACAGGGCGATATGAATTCACCCCTCCACTTT,CASSLGQGDMNSPLHF,TRBJ1-6,TRBV11-2,.,TRBD1
TGTGCCAGTAGTATTTCGGACACTGAAGCTTTCTTT,CASSISDTEAFF,TRBJ1-1,TRBV19,.,.
TGTGCCACCTCTGACGGGGTCTCTAGCACAGATACGCAGTATTTT,CATSDGVSSTDTQYF,TRBJ2-3,TRBV2,.,.
TGCGCCAGCAGCTTGGCTCGACGGGTCGAAAATGAGCAGTTCTTC,CASSLARRVENEQFF,TRBJ2-1,TRBV5-1,.,.
TGTGCCAGCAGGACCCGGAGCATACTTTACGAGCAGTACTTC,CASRTRSILYEQYF,TRBJ2-7,TRBV6-5,.,.
TGTGCCAGCAGCCTATCAGCCGGACAGAACACAGATACGCAGTATTTT,CASSLSAGQNTDTQYF,TRBJ2-3,TRBV9,.,.
TGTGCCAGCGGAGGGGCTAACTATGGCTACACCTTC,CASGGANYGYTF,TRBJ1-2,TRBV28,.,.
TGTGCCAGCAGTCAAGGGGGCTTCTACGAGCAGTACTTC,CASSQGGFYEQYF,TRBJ2-7,TRBV25-1,.,TRBD1
TGTGCCAGCAGTGCTCCCCCGGGGACAGGGCAAGAGACCCAGTACTTC,CASSAPPGTGQETQYF,TRBJ2-5,TRBV25-1,.,TRBD1
TGTGCCAGCAGCGTAAAGGGAGGGGATGGCGGGGAGCTGTTTTTT,CASSVKGGDGGELFF,TRBJ2-2,TRBV9,.,TRBD2
TGTGCCAGCAGTTTTCAGGGCGTCTACGAGCAGTACTTC,CASSFQGVYEQYF,TRBJ2-7,TRBV27,.,.
TGTGCCAGCAGTCTTGGACTAGCGACAGATACGCAGTATTTT,CASSLGLATDTQYF,TRBJ2-3,TRBV25-1,.,TRBD2
TGTGCCAGCAGCCCAGGGAGGGTTGAAAAACTGTTTTTT,CASSPGRVEKLFF,TRBJ1-4,TRBV7-2,.,.
TGCAGCGTCCCAGGGGTCTACACCGGGGAGCTGTTTTTT,CSVPGVYTGELFF,TRBJ2-2,TRBV29-1,.,.
TGCGCCAGCAGCCAGCGGGGGGGCATGACCGGGGAGCTGTTTTTT,CASSQRGGMTGELFF,TRBJ2-2,TRBV5-1,.,TRBD2
TGTGCCAGCAGCTTAGGTGGAGCGGGGGGGAGCTCCTACAATGAGCAGTTCTTC,CASSLGGAGGSSYNEQFF,TRBJ2-1,TRBV11-3,.,TRBD2
TGCGCCAGCAGTGAGTCGATACAGGGTCGCGGTAAAGCTTTCTTT,CASSESIQGRGKAFF,TRBJ1-1,TRBV10-1,.,.
TGCGCCAGCAGCCAAGAGCGGGGAAGTTATAATTCACCCCTCCACTTT,CASSQERGSYNSPLHF,TRBJ1-6,TRBV4-3,.,.
TGCAGCGTTAAAAGACAGGCGAACACCGGGGAGCTGTTTTTT,CSVKRQANTGELFF,TRBJ2-2,TRBV29-1,.,.
TGTGCCAGTACCCTCGGGGGGGGCTCCTCGTACGAGCAGTACTTC,CASTLGGGSSYEQYF,TRBJ2-7,TRBV19,.,TRBD2